This TCR beta chain stems from a study of cytomegalovirus exposure and HLA in healthy donors. General observations from the study: Cytomegalovirus association was assigned to approximately 160 TCR beta chains. CMV antigen specificity was confirmed in vitro for a few CMV-associated chains. Reportedly, cytomegalovirus status was diagnosed with high sensitivity and specificity.

The CDR3 loop spans 15 amino acids. Trimming removed 4 bases from V and 2 bases from J; junction bases left unmatched: 6. The germline V gene has CDR1 SGDLS and CDR2 YYNGEE. Assay used: immunoSEQ multiplex PCR; TCRdb lists only in-frame clones, some missing. The top ten clones hold around 2.8% of a sample with roughly 200,000 clones, about four fifths of them seen once. Regarding this clone: Its antigen is unknown.

Sequenced input: PBMCs. This chain links TRBV9 with TRBJ2-3; 8 bases fit TRBD2. The TCR comes from a young woman in good health and CMV-seropositive. In DNA form, the CDR3 reads TGTGCCAGCAGCCCTCGGGGGGGTGACACAGATACGCAGTATTTT. Protein sequence: CASSPRGGDTDTQYF.